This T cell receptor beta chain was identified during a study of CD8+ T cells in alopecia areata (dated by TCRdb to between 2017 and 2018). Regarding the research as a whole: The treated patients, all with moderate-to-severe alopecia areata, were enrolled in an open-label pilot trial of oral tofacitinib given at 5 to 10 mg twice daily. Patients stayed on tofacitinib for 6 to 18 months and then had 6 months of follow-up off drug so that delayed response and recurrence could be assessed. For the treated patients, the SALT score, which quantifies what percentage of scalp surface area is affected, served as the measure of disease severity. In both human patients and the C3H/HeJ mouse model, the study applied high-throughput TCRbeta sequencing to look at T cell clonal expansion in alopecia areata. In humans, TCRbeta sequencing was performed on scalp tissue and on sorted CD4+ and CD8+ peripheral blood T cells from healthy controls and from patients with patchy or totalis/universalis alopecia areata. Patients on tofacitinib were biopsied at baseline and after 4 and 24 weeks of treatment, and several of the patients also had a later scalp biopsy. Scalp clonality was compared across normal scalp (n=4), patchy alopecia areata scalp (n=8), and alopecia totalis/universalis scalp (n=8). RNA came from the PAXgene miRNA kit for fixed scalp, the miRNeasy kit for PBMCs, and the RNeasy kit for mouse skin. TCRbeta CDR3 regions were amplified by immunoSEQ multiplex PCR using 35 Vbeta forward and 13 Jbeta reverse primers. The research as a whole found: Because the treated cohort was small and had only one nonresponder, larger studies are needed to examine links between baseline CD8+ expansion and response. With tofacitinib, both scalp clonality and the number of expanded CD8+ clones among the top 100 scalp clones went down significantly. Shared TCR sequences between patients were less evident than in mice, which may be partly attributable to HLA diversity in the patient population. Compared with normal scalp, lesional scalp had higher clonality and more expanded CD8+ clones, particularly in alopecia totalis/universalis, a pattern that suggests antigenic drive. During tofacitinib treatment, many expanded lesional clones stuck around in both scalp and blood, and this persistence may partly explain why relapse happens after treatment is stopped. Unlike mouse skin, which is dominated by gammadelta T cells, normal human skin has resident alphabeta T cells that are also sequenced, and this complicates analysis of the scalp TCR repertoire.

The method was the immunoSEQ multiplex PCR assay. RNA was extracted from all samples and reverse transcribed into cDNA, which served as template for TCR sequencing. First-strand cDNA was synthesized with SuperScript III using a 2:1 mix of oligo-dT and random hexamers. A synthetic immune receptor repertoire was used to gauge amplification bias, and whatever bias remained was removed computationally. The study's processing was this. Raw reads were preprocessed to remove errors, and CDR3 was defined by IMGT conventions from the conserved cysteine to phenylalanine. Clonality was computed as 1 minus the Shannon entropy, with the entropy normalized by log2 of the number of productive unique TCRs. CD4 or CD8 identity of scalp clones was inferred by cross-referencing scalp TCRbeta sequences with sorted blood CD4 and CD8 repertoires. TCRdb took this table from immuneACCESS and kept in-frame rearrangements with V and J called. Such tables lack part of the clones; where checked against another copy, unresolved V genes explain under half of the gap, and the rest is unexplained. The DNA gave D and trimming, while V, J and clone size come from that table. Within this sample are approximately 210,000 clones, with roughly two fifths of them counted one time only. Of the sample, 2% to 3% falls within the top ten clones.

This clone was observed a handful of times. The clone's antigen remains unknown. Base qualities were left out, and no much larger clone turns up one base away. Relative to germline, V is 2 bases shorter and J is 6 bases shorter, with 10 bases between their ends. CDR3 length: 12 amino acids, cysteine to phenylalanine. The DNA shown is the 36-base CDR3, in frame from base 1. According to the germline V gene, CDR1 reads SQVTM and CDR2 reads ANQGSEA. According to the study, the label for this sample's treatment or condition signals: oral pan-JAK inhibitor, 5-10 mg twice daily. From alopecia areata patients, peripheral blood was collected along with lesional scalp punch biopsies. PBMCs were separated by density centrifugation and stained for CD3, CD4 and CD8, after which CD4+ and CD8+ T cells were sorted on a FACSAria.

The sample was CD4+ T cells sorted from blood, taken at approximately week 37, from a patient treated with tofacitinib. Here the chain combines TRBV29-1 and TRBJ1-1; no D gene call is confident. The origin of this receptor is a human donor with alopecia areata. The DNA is TGCAGCGTTGAATACGGCAGACCTGAAGCTTTCTTT. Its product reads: CSVEYGRPEAFF.